This T cell receptor beta chain is from a study of post-analysis software for immune sequencing data. Study results and caveats: Patients used about 5 TRBV segments, including TRBV5-6, TRBV5-1 and TRBV20-1, more often than controls.

This clonotype was seen only a few times. Its cognate antigen is unknown. Tagging with unique molecular identifiers was a feature of the TCR beta cDNA libraries. With roughly 0.9 to 10 million T cells as the source, about half a million cDNA molecules resulted. TCRdb called the PCR reads again in MiXCR, with one record for every CDR3 protein. Of about 200,000 distinct CDR3 sequences listed, over 25% were seen once; the top ten hold around 3.2%. The germline CDR1 and CDR2 sequences are MGHRA and YSYEKL. Trimming cost V 1 base and J 6 bases; bases outside gene matches: 2. There are 14 residues in the CDR3.

This receptor was identified in a girl aged 2-17 years with multiple sclerosis. Sequencing used blood. The V call is TRBV4-1, the J call TRBJ2-2; 7 bases agree with TRBD1. The CDR3 DNA is TGCGCCAGCAGCCAAGGGACAGGCGCCGGGGAGCTGTTTTTT. This translates into CASSQGTGAGELFF.